Listed below are T cell receptor beta chains from one sample, sequenced in a study of shared clonotypes between healthy human individuals. The assay was immunoSEQ multiplex PCR, and TCRdb's table has in-frame clones only and misses some. Of around 700,000 clones listed, around three quarters were seen once; the top ten hold 1.5% to 2%. Sequenced material: memory CD4+ T cells sorted from blood. Receptors were obtained from a woman in her twenties or thirties in good health. The CDR3 runs from the conserved cysteine through the conserved F or W. D genes are given only for firm matches. The size entry is marked missing in some rows and otherwise reads once, few, many or a size class.

d_call,v_call,cdr3_length,j_call,clone_size,cdr3_aa,cdr3_nt
TRBD2,TRBV7-6,17,TRBJ2-1,.,CASSPTSGRVTYNEQFF,TGTGCCAGCAGCCCCACTAGCGGGAGAGTCACCTACAATGAGCAGTTCTTC
TRBD1,TRBV7-2,13,TRBJ1-2,.,CASSPGTAYGYTF,TGTGCCAGCAGCCCCGGGACAGCATATGGCTACACCTTC
TRBD2,TRBV5-1,16,TRBJ2-5,.,CASSVGTSGIRETQYF,TGCGCCAGCAGCGTGGGGACTAGCGGGATTCGAGAGACCCAGTACTTC
TRBD1,TRBV27,15,TRBJ2-3,.,CASSPGTAYTDTQYF,TGTGCCAGCAGTCCCGGGACAGCATACACAGATACGCAGTATTTT
.,TRBV5-1,13,TRBJ2-3,.,CASSQDSTDTQYF,TGCGCCAGCAGCCAGGACAGCACAGATACGCAGTATTTT
TRBD2,TRBV28,15,TRBJ2-1,.,CASSFLSGIWNEQFF,TGTGCCAGCAGTTTCCTCAGCGGGATATGGAATGAGCAGTTCTTC
.,TRBV28,17,TRBJ2-2,.,CASSLRRQSRNTGELFF,TGTGCCAGCAGTTTACGTAGGCAGAGCAGGAACACCGGGGAGCTGTTTTTT
TRBD2,TRBV19,15,TRBJ2-3,.,CASRTSGSGTDTQYF,TGTGCCAGTAGAACTAGCGGGAGTGGAACAGATACGCAGTATTTT
.,TRBV7-6,11,TRBJ2-7,few,CASSQYYEQYF,TGTGCCAGCAGCCAATACTACGAGCAGTACTTC
TRBD1,TRBV19,15,TRBJ2-1,.,CASSQRQGTGNEQFF,TGTGCCAGTAGTCAAAGACAGGGGACCGGCAATGAGCAGTTCTTC
.,TRBV7-8,16,TRBJ2-3,once,CASSLWGHRSTDTQYF,TGTGCCAGCAGCTTGTGGGGACACAGAAGCACAGATACGCAGTATTTT
.,TRBV2,12,TRBJ2-2,few,CASGQGTGELFF,TGTGCCAGCGGTCAGGGCACCGGGGAGCTGTTTTTT
.,TRBV28,16,TRBJ1-3,.,CASERPTGPRGNTIYF,TGTGCCAGCGAGCGCCCTACAGGGCCGCGCGGAAACACCATATATTTT
.,TRBV7-9,11,TRBJ2-1,.,CASAAPSEQFF,TGTGCCAGCGCTGCCCCTAGTGAGCAGTTCTTC
.,TRBV28,13,TRBJ2-7,.,CASEGSEAYEQYF,TGTGCCAGCGAAGGGTCGGAGGCTTACGAGCAGTACTTC
.,TRBV5-1,13,TRBJ2-5,.,CASSYGGRETQYF,TGCGCCAGCAGCTATGGGGGACGAGAGACCCAGTACTTC
.,TRBV19,12,TRBJ2-3,.,CASSPSGSTQYF,TGTGCCAGTAGCCCCTCAGGGTCTACGCAGTATTTT
TRBD1,TRBV28,16,TRBJ2-5,.,CASSSPTGNLQETQYF,TGTGCCAGCAGTTCCCCGACAGGGAATCTCCAAGAGACCCAGTACTTC
.,TRBV5-1,17,TRBJ1-4,.,CASSFSGRGQSTEKLFF,TGCGCCAGCAGCTTCTCCGGTAGAGGACAGTCGACTGAAAAACTGTTTTTT
.,TRBV10-2,16,TRBJ1-3,.,CASSEGSSGSGNTIYF,TGCGCCAGCAGTGAGGGGTCATCGGGTTCTGGAAACACCATATATTTT
TRBD2,TRBV5-4,15,TRBJ2-7,.,CASSAGLANSYEQYF,TGTGCCAGCAGCGCCGGACTAGCTAACTCCTACGAGCAGTACTTC
TRBD1,TRBV5-1,14,TRBJ1-1,.,CASARGTVGLEAFF,TGCGCCAGCGCGCGGGGGACAGTGGGATTAGAAGCTTTCTTT
.,TRBV11-2,12,TRBJ2-7,.,CASSFAMYEQYF,TGTGCCAGCAGCTTTGCCATGTACGAGCAGTACTTC
.,TRBV4-2,15,TRBJ2-1,.,CASSQEAPPNNEQFF,TGTGCCAGCAGCCAAGAAGCGCCCCCGAACAATGAGCAGTTCTTC
.,TRBV4-1,15,TRBJ2-5,.,CASSQAEGAGETQYF,TGCGCCAGCAGCCAGGCCGAAGGGGCGGGAGAGACCCAGTACTTC
.,TRBV5-4,15,TRBJ2-3,.,CASSQVSVSTDTQYF,TGTGCCAGCAGCCAAGTTAGCGTCAGCACAGATACGCAGTATTTT
.,TRBV5-1,13,TRBJ1-2,many,CASSFDSNYGYTF,TGCGCCAGCAGCTTCGATTCTAACTATGGCTACACCTTC
TRBD1,TRBV19,14,TRBJ1-2,.,CASSTQTGAGGYTF,TGTGCCAGTAGTACCCAAACAGGGGCCGGTGGCTACACCTTC
.,TRBV7-9,16,TRBJ2-3,.,CASSPSLYGGAGTQYF,TGTGCCAGCAGCCCGTCTCTTTATGGGGGTGCAGGTACGCAGTATTTT
TRBD2,TRBV7-9,14,TRBJ2-5,.,CASSLGPGGETQYF,TGTGCCAGCAGCTTAGGGCCCGGGGGGGAGACCCAGTACTTC
TRBD2,TRBV6-6,16,TRBJ2-5,.,CASSHPREGYQETQYF,TGTGCCAGCAGCCACCCTCGGGAGGGGTACCAAGAGACCCAGTACTTC
.,TRBV7-6,14,TRBJ2-2,.,CASSLAGAAGELFF,TGTGCCAGCAGCTTAGCAGGGGCCGCCGGGGAGCTGTTTTTT
.,TRBV9,15,TRBJ1-1,.,CASSPRRSPNTEAFF,TGTGCCAGCAGCCCCCGACGGAGCCCCAACACTGAAGCTTTCTTT
TRBD1,TRBV11-2,14,TRBJ2-7,.,CASTPGTGVDEQYF,TGTGCCAGCACCCCTGGGACAGGGGTCGACGAGCAGTACTTC
.,TRBV5-6,15,TRBJ2-1,.,CASSLEWGAYNEQFF,TGTGCCAGCAGCTTGGAATGGGGAGCCTACAATGAGCAGTTCTTC
TRBD2,TRBV5-1,14,TRBJ2-1,once,CASSEGLAGYEQFF,TGCGCCAGCAGCGAGGGACTAGCGGGATATGAGCAGTTCTTC
.,TRBV19,15,TRBJ1-2,.,CARDAGIGRNYGYTF,TGTGCCAGGGACGCAGGGATAGGCCGGAACTATGGCTACACCTTC
.,TRBV27,13,TRBJ2-5,.,CASSLRRQETQYF,TGTGCCAGCAGTTTAAGGAGACAAGAGACCCAGTACTTC
TRBD1,TRBV19,14,TRBJ2-3,.,CAVKQGTATDTQYF,TGTGCCGTAAAACAGGGGACGGCCACAGATACGCAGTATTTT
TRBD1,TRBV28,14,TRBJ1-2,.,CASRLGQPNYGYTF,TGTGCCAGCAGGCTGGGACAGCCTAACTATGGCTACACCTTC